Below, 12 T cell receptor beta chains from the same sample are listed, as sequenced in a study of cytomegalovirus exposure and HLA in healthy donors. Primers: 60 Vbeta forward and 13 Jbeta reverse. Clones were read by immunoSEQ multiplex PCR, and TCRdb kept only the in-frame ones, dropping some. The sample contains some 170,000 clones, roughly 76% of which appear only once. The sequenced sample was PBMCs. The origin of the receptors is a young woman in good health and CMV-seropositive.

This chain joins TRBV11-2 and TRBJ2-7; a weak D match, TRBD2 (6 bases). Germline V gene lookup returns CDR1 SGHAT and CDR2 FQNNGV. Trimming cost V 2 bases and J 5 bases, with 19 bases left between them. The CDR3 has 16 amino acids. This CDR3 reads CASSLWTTGSWDEQYF. Written as DNA, the CDR3 is TGTGCCAGCAGCTTATGGACTACAGGATCCTGGGACGAGCAGTACTTC. Full variable domain (outside the CDR3, taken from reference TRBV11-2 and TRBJ2-7): EAGVAQSPRYKIIEKRQSVAFWCNPISGHATLYWYQQILGQGPKLLIQFQNNGVVDDSQLPKDRFSAERLKGVDSTLKIQPAKLEDSAVYLCASSLWTTGSWDEQYFGPGTRLTVT.

This chain connects TRBV19 to TRBJ2-3; TRBD2 aligns across 12 bases. Per germline, CDR1 LNHDA and CDR2 SQIVND (reference sequence). CDR3 size: 16 residues. V was pared by 3 bases and J by 3 bases, with 4 bases of the junction left unmatched. Here the CDR3 reads CASSIQGTSGTDTQYF. CDR3 DNA sequence: TGTGCCAGTAGTATCCAGGGGACTAGCGGGACAGATACGCAGTATTTT.

The rearrangement links TRBV6-1 to TRBJ2-7, with TRBD1 as a possible D gene (6 bases). Germline CDR1 is MNHNS and CDR2 is SASEGT. V gave up 2 bases and J gave up 2 bases, with 16 bases separating them. The CDR3 runs to 16 residues. CDR3 DNA sequence: TGTGCCAGCAGTGAATATGGATTAGGGGGAGCCTACGAGCAGTACTTC. Its translation is CASSEYGLGGAYEQYF.

This sequence joins TRBV11-2 and TRBJ1-1; no clear D. V lost 5 bases and J 1 base, leaving 8 bases between the germline ends. Germline loops: CDR1 SGHAT, CDR2 FQNNGV. The CDR3 runs to 13 residues. This CDR3 reads CASSRHENTEAFF. In nucleotides, the CDR3 is TGTGCCAGCAGCCGACACGAGAACACTGAAGCTTTCTTT.

The chain couples TRBV5-4 to TRBJ2-3; a possible D gene is TRBD1 (6 bases). The CDR3 sequence is 14 residues long. V was cut by 4 bases and J by 4 bases, with 13 bases left in between. Germline V gives CDR1 SGHNT, CDR2 YYREEE (reference sequence). The CDR3 sequence: CASSQDSAADTQYF. CDR3 nucleotides: TGTGCCAGCAGCCAGGACAGTGCAGCAGATACGCAGTATTTT.

The chain uses TRBV5-1 and TRBJ1-1, with D maybe TRBD1 (5 bases). V was cut by 4 bases and J by 1 base, with 17 bases left in between. The CDR3 contains 16 residues. The V gene's germline CDR1 is SGHRS and CDR2 YFSETQ. Here the CDR3 reads CASSPRVDRSNTEAFF. Written as DNA, the CDR3 is TGCGCCAGCAGCCCTAGGGTAGACAGATCGAACACTGAAGCTTTCTTT.

On this clone itself: Within the sample, other DNA sequences also encode this same CDR3. The chain joins TRBV30 to TRBJ1-1; tentatively, D is TRBD1 (6 bases). The CDR3 runs 13 residues. Germline V gene lookup returns CDR1 GTSNPN and CDR2 SVGIG (reference sequence). V lost 4 bases and J 3 bases, leaving 12 bases between the germline ends. CDR3 in amino acids: CAWKQGRYTEAFF. The CDR3 DNA reads as TGTGCCTGGAAGCAGGGGAGATACACTGAAGCTTTCTTT.

J is TRBJ1-6 and V is TRBV10-1; weak D call: TRBD1 (5 bases). The germline gives CDR1 WNHNN, CDR2 SYGVQD (reference sequence). The CDR3 loop spans 15 amino acids. Trimming shortened V by 0 bases and J by 9 bases, and 12 bases separated the two germline ends. Written as DNA, the CDR3 is TGCGCCAGCAGTGAGTCGCCCGGGGGTGCTTCACCCCTCCACTTT. This translates into CASSESPGGASPLHF.

V is TRBV11-2 and J is TRBJ2-2; the D gene is possibly TRBD1 (6 bases). The V end lost 5 bases, the J end lost 4 bases, and 17 bases lay between the germline ends. CDR3 length: 16 residues. Per germline, CDR1 SGHAT and CDR2 FQNNGV. CDR3 loop: CASSQGYRERTGELFF. The CDR3 nucleotides are TGTGCCAGCAGCCAAGGCTACAGGGAACGCACCGGGGAGCTGTTTTTT.

This clone was detected once. CDR3 DNA sequence: TGTGCCAGCAGCGGTGACAGGACGGGCACAGATACGCAGTATTTT. Translated, it gives CASSGDRTGTDTQYF. This chain uses TRBV2 with TRBJ2-3; TRBD1 is a possible D gene (6 bases). The germline V gene has CDR1 SNHLY and CDR2 FYNNEI. This CDR3 is 15 amino acids long. Trimming cost V 6 bases and J 1 base, with 14 bases left between them.

This chain joins TRBV6-5 and TRBJ1-2, with 8 bases identical to TRBD1. The V gene's germline CDR1 is MNHEY and CDR2 SVGAGI. V shed 5 bases, J shed 6 bases, and the junction held 5 bases outside the gene matches. This CDR3 region has 13 residues. The DNA for the CDR3 is TGTGCCAGCAGTCCGGACAGGGAGGATGGCTACACCTTC. Its translation is CASSPDREDGYTF.

V is TRBV9 and J is TRBJ1-2; 7 nucleotides line up with TRBD1. Trimming took 4 bases from V and 5 from J; bases not matched to a gene: 11. CDR1 is SGDLS and CDR2 is YYNGEE in the germline V gene. The CDR3 is 15 amino acids. The CDR3 bases are TGTGCCAGCAGCACGAGGGACAGAACTTATTATGGCTACACCTTC. It yields the protein CASSTRDRTYYGYTF.